Listed below are T cell receptor beta chains from one sample, sequenced in a study of CD8+ T cells in alopecia areata. Sequencing used immunoSEQ multiplex PCR; TCRdb keeps in-frame clones, though not all of them. The sample has under 25,000 clones; around three fifths are singletons. Specimen: skin, collected at week 4, from a patient treated with tofacitinib. These receptors originate from a human donor with alopecia areata. CDR3s include the opening cysteine and the closing phenylalanine or tryptophan. A D gene is named only where the DNA matches it firmly. Part of the rows lack a size; the others show once, few, many or a class for expanded clones.

-	-	TRBV5-4	TRBJ2-6	TGTGCCAGCAGCTTGCCCTCTGGGGCCAACGTCCTGACTTTC	CASSLPSGANVLTF
-	-	TRBV19	TRBJ2-7	TGTGCCAGTAGTATAGATTTCGGGCGGAACTACGAGCAGTACTTC	CASSIDFGRNYEQYF
-	-	TRBV4-1	TRBJ1-5	TGCGCCAGCAGCCAAGATTACGAGGGCGCCGGTCAGCCCCAGCATTTT	CASSQDYEGAGQPQHF
-	-	TRBV6-1	TRBJ2-1	TGTGCCAGCAGATTTGTGGATCGTTCCTACAATGAGCAGTTCTTC	CASRFVDRSYNEQFF
TRBD2	few	TRBV5-4	TRBJ2-1	TGTGCCAGCAGCCGGGGGGGGCGCAATGAGCAGTTCTTC	CASSRGGRNEQFF
TRBD1	-	TRBV6-5	TRBJ1-1	TGTGCCAGCAGTTACAAGACAGGGGCCCTCCCCACTGAAGCTTTCTTT	CASSYKTGALPTEAFF
TRBD2	few	TRBV5-4	TRBJ2-1	TGTGCCAGCAGCTTTAGGGAGGGATTTTACAATGAGCAGTTCTTC	CASSFREGFYNEQFF
TRBD1	-	TRBV29-1	TRBJ1-6	TGCAGCGTTGGACAGGGCTCGAGTTCACCCCTCCACTTT	CSVGQGSSSPLHF
TRBD2	-	TRBV7-2	TRBJ2-1	TGTGCCAGCAGCTCCTACGGGGGGGCCTTCAATGAGCAGTTCTTC	CASSSYGGAFNEQFF
-	-	TRBV11-2	TRBJ2-7	TGTGCCAGCAGAGGGACTGGCATTTTTCGGGAGCAGTACTTC	CASRGTGIFREQYF
TRBD1	-	TRBV5-1	TRBJ2-5	TGCGCCAGCAGCTTGCGTACAGGGGAAGAGACCCAGTACTTC	CASSLRTGEETQYF
TRBD2	-	TRBV7-9	TRBJ2-3	TGTGCCAGCAGCCCACCCCTAGCGGGGGGGCTCGCAGATACGCAGTATTTT	CASSPPLAGGLADTQYF
-	-	TRBV14	TRBJ1-6	TGTGCCAGCAGCCAAGATCGGGGTTCACCCCTCCACTTT	CASSQDRGSPLHF
-	-	TRBV7-2	TRBJ2-3	TGTGCCAGCAGCTCCTTAGCAGATACGCAGTATTTT	CASSSLADTQYF
-	-	TRBV5-1	TRBJ1-1	TGCGCCAGCAGCAATTCCGGGCACATGAACACTGAAGCTTTCTTT	CASSNSGHMNTEAFF
-	few	TRBV7-8	TRBJ1-6	TGTGCCAGCAGCTTAGTTTTGTATAATTCACCCCTCCACTTT	CASSLVLYNSPLHF
-	-	TRBV10-3	TRBJ2-7	TGTGCCACCGCGGGGAGGTACGAGCAGTACTTC	CATAGRYEQYF
TRBD1	-	TRBV7-9	TRBJ2-7	TGTGCCAGCAGCCCGGGACAGGGGGCCTACGAGCAGTACTTC	CASSPGQGAYEQYF
-	-	TRBV19	TRBJ1-1	TGTGCCAGTAGTATAATGGGAAACACTGAAGCTTTCTTT	CASSIMGNTEAFF
TRBD1	once	TRBV7-2	TRBJ2-2	TGTGCCAGCAGCCCCCGTCTGGGACAGGGATTGGTGTTTTTT	CASSPRLGQGLVFF
-	few	TRBV6-5	TRBJ2-7	TGTGCCAGCAGTTACTCCCTAGGTGATTACGAGCAGTACTTC	CASSYSLGDYEQYF
-	-	TRBV5-6	TRBJ2-7	TGTGCCAGCAGCTTTTACCTGTCATGGACACAAACCTACGAGCAGTACTTC	CASSFYLSWTQTYEQYF
-	-	TRBV7-2	TRBJ2-7	TGTGCCAGCAGCTTAAATGATGGCTACGAGCAGTACTTC	CASSLNDGYEQYF
TRBD1	-	TRBV27	TRBJ1-5	TGTGCCAGCAGTTCCCTCGACAGGGACAATCAGCCCCAGCATTTT	CASSSLDRDNQPQHF
-	few	TRBV28	TRBJ1-2	TGTGCCAGCAGAGGCCCCCGTGGGGGTCGTGAGGTGTATGGCTACACCTTC	CASRGPRGGREVYGYTF
-	-	TRBV8-2	TRBJ1-2	TGTGGCAGACTCGCGAGGATACGAAAGACCTATGGCTACACCTTC	CGRLARIRKTYGYTF
TRBD1	-	TRBV6-5	TRBJ1-1	TGTGCCAGCAGTAAGGGGGCCTACACTGAAGCTTTCTTT	CASSKGAYTEAFF